The text below deals with one TCR beta chain. The antigen is unknown. V was clipped by 2 bases and J by 0 bases; unmatched bases: 4. The CDR3 contains 16 residues. The germline gives CDR1 MNHEY, CDR2 SVGAGI. The record originates from a study of T cells in Graves' hyperthyroidism and ophthalmopathy. The PBMCs studied were ones that came from 8 to 10 ml fresh peripheral blood. The study's findings and limits: Most clonotypes that expanded in the thyroid above 0.001 also showed up in blood.

The TCR beta CDR3 regions underwent amplification using RNA transcripts as the source. In the first-round RT-PCR of the TCR CDR3, the HTBI primer set was used. Each CDR3 protein is one row after TCRdb ran MiXCR on the multiplex PCR reads. The sample holds about 520,000 distinct CDR3 sequences; around a quarter are singletons and the top ten take around 11%. This chain uses TRBV6-5 with TRBJ2-5; 9 bases line up with TRBD2. The sequence was obtained from a woman in her twenties or thirties with Graves' ophthalmopathy. The sample comprised blood. For the CDR3, the DNA is TGTGCCAGCAGTTACCCCACTAGCGGGTACCAAGAGACCCAGTACTTC. Its protein is CASSYPTSGYQETQYF.